This T cell receptor (beta chain) was observed in a study of blood T cell repertoires in COVID-19. Clones were read by immunoSEQ multiplex PCR, and TCRdb kept only the in-frame ones, dropping some. The table records approximately 280,000 clones, 89% of them present only once. This clone was found once. V gave up 4 bases and J gave up 2 bases; unmatched junction bases: 3. Per germline, CDR1 SGHTA and CDR2 FQGTGA. The CDR3 is 15 amino acids. The sample comprised peripheral blood. V gene TRBV7-3 combines with J gene TRBJ2-1; 9 bases match TRBD2. The TCR sequence derives from a woman between 55 and 75 years old with acute or convalescent COVID-19. For the CDR3, the DNA is TGTGCCAGCAGCTCCCTAGCGGGGACCTACAATGAGCAGTTCTTC. Its protein is CASSSLAGTYNEQFF.